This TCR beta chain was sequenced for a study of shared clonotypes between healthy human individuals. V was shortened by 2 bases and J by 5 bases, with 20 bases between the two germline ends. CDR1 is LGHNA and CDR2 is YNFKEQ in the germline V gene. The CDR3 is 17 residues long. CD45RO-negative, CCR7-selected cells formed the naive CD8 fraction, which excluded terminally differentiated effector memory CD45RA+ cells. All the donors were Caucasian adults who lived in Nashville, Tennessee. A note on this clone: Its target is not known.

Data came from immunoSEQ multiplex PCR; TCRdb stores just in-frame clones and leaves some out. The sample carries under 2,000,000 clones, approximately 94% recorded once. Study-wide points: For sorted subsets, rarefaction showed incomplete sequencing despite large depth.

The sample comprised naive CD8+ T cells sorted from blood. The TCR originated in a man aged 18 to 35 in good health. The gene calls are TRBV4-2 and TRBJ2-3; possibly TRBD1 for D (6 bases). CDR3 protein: CASSQLPTGGEEDTQYF. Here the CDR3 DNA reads TGTGCCAGCAGCCAACTCCCGACTGGGGGCGAGGAAGATACGCAGTATTTT.